The 16 T cell receptor beta chains below come from one sample, sequenced in a study of T-cell memory formation after mild COVID-19. TCRdb reprocessed the 5' RACE reads with MiXCR, giving one entry per CDR3 protein. The table includes fewer than 450,000 distinct CDR3 sequences, approximately 21% detected once. The sequencing sample was made of PBMCs or a T cell subset sorted from them (not recorded which). The receptors derive from an adult woman who had mild COVID-19 (a few samples of this study predate the infection). Cell type and time point are not known.

This clonotype showed up just a few times. The CDR3 spells CASSQVRAGTSGIISYNEQFF. In nucleotides, the CDR3 is TGCGCCAGCAGCCAAGTTCGAGCCGGGACTAGCGGGATTATCTCCTACAATGAGCAGTTCTTC. This chain connects TRBV4-3 to TRBJ2-1, with 13 positions matching TRBD2. Looked up from germline, CDR1 is LGHNA and CDR2 is YSLEER. V shed 1 base and J 0 bases; nucleotides not matched to a gene: 12. The CDR3 consists of 21 residues.

This sequence joins TRBV7-2 and TRBJ2-1; TRBD2 is a possible D gene (6 bases). The ends were cut back, 5 bases at V and 9 bases at J, with 20 bases in the middle. Germline values: CDR1 SGHTA, CDR2 FQGNSA. CDR3 length: 15 amino acids. This chain's CDR3 is CASSPTRLEEGEQFF. In DNA form, the CDR3 reads TGTGCCAGCAGCCCTACCAGACTAGAGGAAGGTGAGCAGTTCTTC.

The V gene is TRBV29-1, the J gene TRBJ2-1; possibly TRBD1 for D (6 bases). Per the germline V gene, CDR1 is SQVTM and CDR2 is ANQGSEA. The CDR3 loop spans 14 amino acids. V was clipped by 7 bases and J by 0 bases, with 13 bases between them. The DNA for the CDR3 is TGCAGCGCTGCCCGGGACACCTCCTACAATGAGCAGTTCTTC. Amino acids: CSAARDTSYNEQFF.

About this clonotype itself: One end of the junction fails to match germline, which may point to a read error. The chain couples TRBV20-1 to TRBJ2-5; 7 nucleotides align to TRBD1. CDR1 and CDR2 from the germline V gene are DFQATT and SNEGSKA (reference sequence). This CDR3 spans 18 amino acids. The CDR3 here is CSAPDRAGRGTSNGPQSF. CDR3 DNA sequence: TGCAGTGCTCCTGACAGGGCAGGAAGGGGGACCTCAAATGGGCCCCAGTCCTTC.

This clonotype was found a few times. The gene calls are TRBV20-1 and TRBJ2-5; no reliable D call. The germline gives CDR1 DFQATT, CDR2 SNEGSKA (reference sequence). This CDR3 spans 14 amino acids. V was cut by 6 bases and J by 1 base, with 15 bases left in between. The CDR3 DNA reads TGCAGTGCCGTAGGTCTGGGAATCCAAGAGACCCAGTACTTC. Amino acids: CSAVGLGIQETQYF.

This sequence joins TRBV20-1 and TRBJ2-7; TRBD2 matches at 8 bases. Germline lookup yields CDR1 DFQATT and CDR2 SNEGSKA (reference sequence). The CDR3 covers 17 residues. V shed 1 base, J shed 5 bases, and the junction held 16 bases outside the gene matches. DNA of the CDR3: TGCAGTGCTAGAGGGGTCCGACGGGAGGGGACCGCGGACGAGCAGTACTTC. This sequence encodes CSARGVRREGTADEQYF.

This clonotype was counted a few times. This rearrangement joins TRBV12-3 or TRBV12-4 to TRBJ2-5; 8 positions match TRBD1. The CDR3 length is 18 residues. V dropped 6 bases and J dropped 2; count of bases not matched to a gene: 17. The CDR3 region has the DNA TGTGCCAGCAGCTCTTCAGGCCGGACAGGGAGGAGGCAAGAGACCCAGTACTTC. Translated: CASSSSGRTGRRQETQYF.

The chain is built from TRBV12-3 or TRBV12-4 and TRBJ2-3; D is possibly TRBD2 (6 bases). With 3 bases removed from V and 8 bases from J, the gap between germline ends came to 9 bases. The length of the CDR3 is 12 residues. CDR3 nucleotide sequence: TGTGCCAGCAGTTTCGGGCGGGGTACGCAGTATTTT. Its translation is CASSFGRGTQYF.

The chain uses TRBV9 and TRBJ2-7; tentative D call: TRBD2 (7 bases). CDR3 length: 14 residues. The ends were cut back, 1 base at V and 4 bases at J, with 12 bases in the middle. The germline V gene has CDR1 SGDLS and CDR2 YYNGEE. The CDR3 DNA reads TGTGCCAGCAGCGTATTAGGGGGGGCTTACGAGCAGTACTTC. Translated: CASSVLGGAYEQYF.

The V and J genes are TRBV4-2 and TRBJ1-3; D perhaps matches TRBD1 (5 bases). Germline lookup yields CDR1 LGHNA and CDR2 YNFKEQ. V lost 0 bases and J 11 bases, leaving 17 bases between the germline ends. The CDR3 runs 15 residues. The CDR3 loop is CASSQDNGLTGPIYF. The CDR3 DNA reads as TGTGCCAGCAGCCAAGATAACGGCCTCACAGGCCCCATATATTTT.

This clonotype was counted only a few times. This chain uses TRBV30 with TRBJ2-1; D may be TRBD2 (5 bases). Trimming removed 4 bases from V and 7 bases from J, with 14 bases in between. Germline V CDR1 and CDR2: GTSNPN, SVGIG (reference sequence). The CDR3 length is 13 residues. The CDR3 region is CAWMEVEENEQFF. The DNA of the CDR3 is TGTGCCTGGATGGAGGTAGAGGAAAATGAGCAGTTCTTC.

This clonotype has a handful of counts. This chain uses TRBV6-6 with TRBJ1-4; D is ambiguous. Trimming pared 2 bases from V and 6 bases from J, leaving 19 bases between. The germline V gene has CDR1 MNHNY and CDR2 SVGAGI (reference sequence). The CDR3 spans 17 residues. CDR3 nucleotide sequence: TGTGCCAGCAGTTACCTAGGACGGCTTCAACTGGATGAAAAACTGTTTTTT. Translating gives CASSYLGRLQLDEKLFF.

This clonotype was counted between two and nine times. The chain joins TRBV29-1 to TRBJ1-1, with D perhaps TRBD1 (5 bases). The germline CDR1 and CDR2 sequences are SQVTM and ANQGSEA. Trimming pared 4 bases from V and 3 bases from J, leaving 15 bases between. The CDR3 has 14 amino acids. The CDR3 reads CSVVVRGLHTEAFF. The CDR3 nucleotides read TGCAGCGTTGTGGTGCGGGGGTTGCACACTGAAGCTTTCTTT. Complete variable domain (other parts from reference TRBV29-1 and TRBJ1-1): SAVISQKPSRDICQRGTSLTIQCQVDSQVTMMFWYRQQPGQSLTLIATANQGSEATYESGFVIDKFPISRPNLTFSTLTVSNMSPEDSSIYLCSVVVRGLHTEAFFGQGTRLTVV.

This clonotype occurred a few times. The chain is built from TRBV16 and TRBJ2-1, with 7 bases matching TRBD1. Germline V gene data show CDR1 as KGHSY and CDR2 as FQNENV. This CDR3 is built from 15 residues. V was clipped by 2 bases and J by 2 bases; unmatched bases: 3. In nucleotides, the CDR3 is TGTGCCAGCAGCCAAGACAGGGTCCCCTACAATGAGCAGTTCTTC. This encodes CASSQDRVPYNEQFF. Drawing the rest from reference TRBV16 and TRBJ2-1, the complete variable domain is GEEVAQTPKHLVRGEGQKAKLYCAPIKGHSYVFWYQQVLKNEFKFLISFQNENVFDETGMPKERFSAKCLPNSPCSLEIQATKLEDSAVYFCASSQDRVPYNEQFFGPGTRLTVL.

This clonotype was counted a few times. The J gene is TRBJ1-2, the V gene TRBV18, with D unresolved. Germline V gene lookup returns CDR1 KGHSH and CDR2 LQKENI. V dropped 6 bases and J dropped 3 bases, with 8 bases sitting between them. This CDR3 region has 12 residues. Written as DNA, the CDR3 is TGTGCCAGCTCTCAAGCCGACTATGGCTACACCTTC. Translating it yields CASSQADYGYTF.

This clonotype was counted a few times. The chain joins TRBV5-1 to TRBJ1-2; D possibly corresponds to TRBD1 (6 bases). There are 15 residues in the CDR3. Germline CDR1 is SGHRS and CDR2 is YFSETQ. Trimming left V 0 bases short and J 4 bases short, with 13 bases between. CDR3 loop: CASSLGNRDTYGYTF. CDR3 sequence (DNA): TGCGCCAGCAGCTTGGGAAACCGGGACACCTATGGCTACACCTTC.